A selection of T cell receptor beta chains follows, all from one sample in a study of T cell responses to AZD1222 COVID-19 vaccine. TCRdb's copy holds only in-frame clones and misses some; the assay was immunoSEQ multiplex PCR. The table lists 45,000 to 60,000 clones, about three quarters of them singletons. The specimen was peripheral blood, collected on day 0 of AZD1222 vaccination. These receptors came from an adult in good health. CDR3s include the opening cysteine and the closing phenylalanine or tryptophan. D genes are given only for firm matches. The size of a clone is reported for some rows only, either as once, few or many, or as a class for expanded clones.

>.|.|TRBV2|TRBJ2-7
TGTGCCAGCACAGGGGACGCTTACGAGCAGTACTTC
CASTGDAYEQYF
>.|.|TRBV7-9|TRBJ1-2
TGTGCCAGCGACGCTCCTGAGGGCTATGGCTACACCTTC
CASDAPEGYGYTF
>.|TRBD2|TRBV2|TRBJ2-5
TGTGCCAGCAGTGTGGGGCGGGGGGTTCAAGAGACCCAGTACTTC
CASSVGRGVQETQYF
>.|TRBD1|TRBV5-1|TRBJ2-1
TGCGCCAGCAGCCCGGGGGTACAGGGGGCAGGTGAGCAGTTCTTC
CASSPGVQGAGEQFF
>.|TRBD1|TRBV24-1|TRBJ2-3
TGTGCCACCAGTGATAAGTACCGGGACAGGGGAGTAGATACGCAGTATTTT
CATSDKYRDRGVDTQYF
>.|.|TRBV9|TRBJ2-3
TGTGCCAGCAGCGTACGGCAGGGGAGGACAGATACGCAGTATTTT
CASSVRQGRTDTQYF
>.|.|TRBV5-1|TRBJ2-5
TGCGCCAGTACACAGGGAGAAGAGACCCAGTACTTC
CASTQGEETQYF
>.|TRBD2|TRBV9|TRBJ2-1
TGTGCCAGCAGCGGGGGACCTCGAAGCGGGGGGTCCTACAATGAGCAGTTCTTC
CASSGGPRSGGSYNEQFF
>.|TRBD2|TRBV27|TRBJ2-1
TGTGCCAGCAGACCGAGCGGGAGGAGGAATGAGCAGTTCTTC
CASRPSGRRNEQFF
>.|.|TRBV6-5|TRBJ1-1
TGTGCCAGCAGTTACTCGGGACAACGGATGAACACTGAAGCTTTCTTT
CASSYSGQRMNTEAFF
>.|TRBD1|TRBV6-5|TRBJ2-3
TGTGCCAGCAGTAGGACCTGGACAGGTATTGATACGCAGTATTTT
CASSRTWTGIDTQYF
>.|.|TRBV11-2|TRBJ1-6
TGTGCCAGCAGCTTAGAGGGGACTAAATTGAGGAATTCACCCCTCCACTTT
CASSLEGTKLRNSPLHF
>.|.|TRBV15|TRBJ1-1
TGTGCCACCAGCAGAGGGTGGGGTATGAACACTGAAGCTTTCTTT
CATSRGWGMNTEAFF
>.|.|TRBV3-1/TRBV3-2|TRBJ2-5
TGTGCCAGCAGCCCAGAGGTTGGGAGTCGGGAGACCCAGTACTTC
CASSPEVGSRETQYF
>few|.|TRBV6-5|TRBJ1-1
TGTGCCAGCAGTTGGGAGGCGGAGTCTAAGGAAGCTTTCTTT
CASSWEAESKEAFF
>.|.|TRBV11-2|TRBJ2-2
TGTGCCAGCAGCTTAATCCAGGCGAACACCGGGGAGCTGTTTTTT
CASSLIQANTGELFF
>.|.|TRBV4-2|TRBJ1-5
TGTGCCAGCAGCCAAGATGGGAGCAATCAGCCCCAGCATTTT
CASSQDGSNQPQHF
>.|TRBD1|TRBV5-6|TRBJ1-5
TGTGCCAGCAGCTTCAGGGGGGAGGGGGCTTGGAATCAGCCCCAGCATTTT
CASSFRGEGAWNQPQHF
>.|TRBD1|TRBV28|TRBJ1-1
TGTGCCAGCAGAAAGACAGGGAAGAACACTGAAGCTTTCTTT
CASRKTGKNTEAFF
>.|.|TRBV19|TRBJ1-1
TGTGCCAGTAGTATAGCGGGTATCACTGAAGCTTTCTTT
CASSIAGITEAFF
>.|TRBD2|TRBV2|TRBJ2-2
TGTGCCACCGGTAATAGCGGGAGTCGCAACACCGGGGAGCTGTTTTTT
CATGNSGSRNTGELFF
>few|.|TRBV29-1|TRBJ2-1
TGCAGCTCCAGAGCCCCCTCCTACAATGAGCAGTTCTTC
CSSRAPSYNEQFF
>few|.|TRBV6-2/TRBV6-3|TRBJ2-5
TGTGCCAGCAGTTCGGGGCGGTTTGAGACCCAGTACTTC
CASSSGRFETQYF
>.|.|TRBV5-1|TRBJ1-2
TGCGCCAGCAGCTTGGGACAGCCCTATGGCTACACCTTC
CASSLGQPYGYTF
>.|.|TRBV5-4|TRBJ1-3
TGTGCCAGCAGCCCGAGGACCGACTCTGGAAACACCATATATTTT
CASSPRTDSGNTIYF
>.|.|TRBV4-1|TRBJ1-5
TGCGCCAGCAGCCAAATCCCGGGCAATGAGGGCCAGCCCCAGCATTTT
CASSQIPGNEGQPQHF
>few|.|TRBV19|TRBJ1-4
TGTGCCACCGATGACCCGAACAATGAAAAACTGTTTTTT
CATDDPNNEKLFF
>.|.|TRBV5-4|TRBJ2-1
TGTGCCAGCAGCCTGAATCCCTACAATGAGCAGTTCTTC
CASSLNPYNEQFF
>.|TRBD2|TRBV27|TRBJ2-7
TGTGCCAGCAGCCGGACTAGCGTTAGCTCCTACGAGCAGTACTTC
CASSRTSVSSYEQYF
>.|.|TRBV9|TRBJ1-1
TGTGCCAGCAGCGTAGATCCGGGAAACCCCGAAGCTTTCTTT
CASSVDPGNPEAFF
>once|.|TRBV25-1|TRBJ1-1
TGTGCCAGCAACCAGGGAGGAGTCAGCACTGAAGCTTTCTTT
CASNQGGVSTEAFF
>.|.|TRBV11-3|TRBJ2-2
TGTGCCAGCAGCCCCCGGGGGACCGGGGAGCTGTTTTTT
CASSPRGTGELFF
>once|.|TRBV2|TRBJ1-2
TGTGCCAGCAGTGAAGAGGGATTGGGCTATGGCTACACCTTC
CASSEEGLGYGYTF
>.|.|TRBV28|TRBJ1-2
TGTGCCAGCTTGCGCAGCCCCTATGGCTACACCTTC
CASLRSPYGYTF
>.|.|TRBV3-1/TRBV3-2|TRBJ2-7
TGTGCCAGCAGCCCCGCAAGGGACGAGCAGTACTTC
CASSPARDEQYF
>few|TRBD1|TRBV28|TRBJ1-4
TGTGCCAGCAGTTCTCGGGACAGGAAAAATGAAAAACTGTTTTTT
CASSSRDRKNEKLFF
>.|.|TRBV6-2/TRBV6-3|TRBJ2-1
TGTGCCAGCAGTCAGACTAGAAAAAATGAGCAGTTCTTC
CASSQTRKNEQFF
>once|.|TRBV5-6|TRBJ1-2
TGTGCCAGTCACCGGGCCTTCACGGGCGCTTATGGCTACACCTTC
CASHRAFTGAYGYTF
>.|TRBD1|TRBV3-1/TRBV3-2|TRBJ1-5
TGTGCCAGCAGCCAAGATAAGGGACGGGCAGGGGGCCGTAATCAGCCCCAGCATTTT
CASSQDKGRAGGRNQPQHF
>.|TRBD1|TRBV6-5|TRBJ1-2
TGTGCCAGCAGTTTGGGACAGGGGAGTTCAGGCTACACCTTC
CASSLGQGSSGYTF
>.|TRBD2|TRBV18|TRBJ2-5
TGTGCCAGCTCACGGACTAGCGAAGAGACCCAGTACTTC
CASSRTSEETQYF
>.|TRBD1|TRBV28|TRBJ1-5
TGTGCCAGCAGTTTAACAGGGGGCAATCAGCCCCAGCATTTT
CASSLTGGNQPQHF
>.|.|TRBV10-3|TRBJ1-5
TGTGCCATCAGTGGAGGGGTGAATCAGCCCCAGCATTTT
CAISGGVNQPQHF
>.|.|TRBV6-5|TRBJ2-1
TGTGCCAGCAGTATCAGGGAAGTCGGAAGGAATGAGCAGTTCTTC
CASSIREVGRNEQFF
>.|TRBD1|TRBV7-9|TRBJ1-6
TGTGCCAGCAGCTTAGGAGGGACAGGCCATAATTCACCCCTCCACTTT
CASSLGGTGHNSPLHF
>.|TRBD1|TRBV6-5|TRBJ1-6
TGTGCCAGCAGAGAGGGGGCGAATTCACCCCTCCACTTT
CASREGANSPLHF
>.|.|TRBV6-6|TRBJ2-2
TGTGCCAGCAGTTACGGGCACCGGGAGCTGTTTTTT
CASSYGHRELFF
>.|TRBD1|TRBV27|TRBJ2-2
TGTGCCAGCAGTCAACCCAGACGGGACAGATCCACCGGGGAGCTGTTTTTT
CASSQPRRDRSTGELFF
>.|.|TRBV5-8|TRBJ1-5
TGTGCCAGCAGCTTGGGACAAGTAATCAATCAGCCCCAGCATTTT
CASSLGQVINQPQHF